The 29 T cell receptor beta chains reported below all come from one sample, sequenced in a study of siplizumab effects on memory and regulatory T cells. Produced via immunoSEQ multiplex PCR; TCRdb's table is partial and in-frame only. The profile shows about 56,000 clones, just over 95% of them singletons. Sequenced sample: naive CD8+ T cells sorted from blood. The receptor source for this set is a human donor in good health.

The V and J genes are TRBV25-1 and TRBJ2-2; D is undetermined. Trimming cost V 9 bases and J 3 bases, with 14 bases left between them. This CDR3 comprises 14 residues. In germline, CDR1 is MGHDK, CDR2 SYGVNS. The chain's CDR3 is CASGLSTHTGELFF. CDR3 bases: TGTGCCAGTGGGTTGAGCACCCACACCGGGGAGCTGTTTTTT.

This rearrangement joins TRBV9 to TRBJ2-3; TRBD2 agrees at 7 bases. This CDR3 has 14 amino acids. The trim removed 6 bases at V and 2 bases at J, leaving 6 bases unmatched. Germline CDR1 reads SGDLS; CDR2 reads YYNGEE. The CDR3, as DNA: TGTGCCAGCACGGCGGGAGAGTACACAGATACGCAGTATTTT. Translated, it gives CASTAGEYTDTQYF.

The chain joins TRBV28 to TRBJ1-2; possibly TRBD1 for D (6 bases). Trimming stripped 6 bases from V and 9 bases from J, with 17 bases between. Germline CDR1 and CDR2: MDHEN and SYDVKM. The length of the CDR3 is 13 residues. CDR3 sequence (DNA): TGTGCCAGCAGCGTCATACCTACAGGGAGCTACACCTTC. Translating gives CASSVIPTGSYTF.

The chain employs TRBV6-1 and TRBJ2-1, with D hard to call. The CDR3 covers 15 residues. CDR1 and CDR2 (germline): MNHNS, SASEGT. The V end was cut by 4 bases, the J end by 5 bases, with 15 bases between. CDR3 DNA sequence: TGTGCCAGCAGTGCCGTTGCCAGTTTAAACAATGAGCAGTTCTTC. Encoded protein: CASSAVASLNNEQFF.

The chain joins TRBV27 to TRBJ1-1; 9 bases agree with TRBD1. The CDR3 is made up of 15 amino acids. Looked up from germline, CDR1 is MNHEY and CDR2 is SMNVEV (reference sequence). The V gene end was trimmed by 6 bases and the J gene end by 3 bases; junction bases not matched to a gene: 8. CDR3 sequence reads: CASSVTGGGHTEAFF. Written as DNA, the CDR3 is TGTGCCAGCAGCGTAACAGGGGGCGGACACACTGAAGCTTTCTTT.

Concerning this clone itself: Relative to the germline gene, one junction end is altered; a read error may explain this. The J gene is TRBJ1-5, the V gene TRBV7-7; a possible D gene is TRBD1 (6 bases). CDR3 length equals 21 residues. CDR1 SSHAT and CDR2 FNYEAQ come from the germline V gene (reference sequence). The CDR3 spells CASSLARKKRSFRDNNQPQHF. In nucleotides, the CDR3 is TGTGCTAGCAGCTTAGCGCGAAAGAAGAGGAGCTTTAGGGACAATAATCAGCCCCAGCATTTT.

The gene calls are TRBV5-6 and TRBJ2-7; D is perhaps TRBD1 or TRBD2 (5 bases each). The CDR3 is 13 residues long. Germline assignment: CDR1 SGHDT and CDR2 YYEEEE. Trimming shortened V by 3 bases and J by 4 bases, and 11 bases separated the two germline ends. For the CDR3, the DNA is TGTGCCAGCAGCTGGGGGACCAGATACGAGCAGTACTTC. Translation gives CASSWGTRYEQYF.

The chain links TRBV2 to TRBJ2-2; D not resolved. Per the germline V gene, CDR1 is SNHLY and CDR2 is FYNNEI. The V end was cut by 1 base, the J end by 0 bases, with 6 bases between. The CDR3 is 15 residues long. The CDR3: CASSEGDANTGELFF. Written as DNA, the CDR3 is TGTGCCAGCAGTGAAGGAGACGCGAACACCGGGGAGCTGTTTTTT.

V is TRBV9 and J is TRBJ2-7, with 11 bases that match TRBD2. Per germline, CDR1 SGDLS and CDR2 YYNGEE. The CDR3 is 15 residues long. After removal of 3 bases from V and 5 bases from J, the junction contained 7 bases not matched to a gene. The CDR3 DNA follows: TGTGCCAGCAGCGGGGGGACTAGCGGTTCCCACGAGCAGTACTTC. Translating gives CASSGGTSGSHEQYF.

The chain combines TRBV6-4 with TRBJ1-1, with TRBD1 identical over 9 bases. The germline V gene encodes CDR1 MRHNA and CDR2 SNTAGT. The CDR3 totals 15 residues. After removal of 2 bases from V and 10 bases from J, the junction contained 11 bases not matched to a gene. The CDR3 nucleotides read TGTGCCAGCAGTGACCCAGACTTTCAGGACAGGGGAGCTTTCTTT. Its translation is CASSDPDFQDRGAFF.

V is TRBV4-1 and J is TRBJ2-1, with TRBD2 as a possible D gene (5 bases). The CDR3 contains 16 residues. Germline V gene lookup returns CDR1 MGHRA and CDR2 YSYEKL. Trimming took off 0 bases at V and 3 bases at J, with 12 bases between the two ends. CDR3: CASSQDSGIVYNEQFF. The CDR3 DNA reads TGCGCCAGCAGCCAAGACTCGGGAATAGTCTACAATGAGCAGTTCTTC.

This clone appeared a single time. This chain joins TRBV5-1 and TRBJ1-1; no firm D call. The ends were cut back, 0 bases at V and 1 base at J, with 7 bases in the middle. This CDR3 has 14 residues. CDR1 SGHRS and CDR2 YFSETQ come from the germline V gene. DNA of the CDR3: TGCGCCAGCAGCTTGGCCAGTTCGAACACTGAAGCTTTCTTT. It encodes CASSLASSNTEAFF.

This rearrangement joins TRBV10-2 to TRBJ1-6; a possible D gene is TRBD1 (5 bases). Germline CDR1 and CDR2: WSHSY and SAAADI. Trimming cost V 5 bases and J 0 bases, with 11 bases left between them. This CDR3 is built from 16 residues. The CDR3 DNA follows: TGCGCCAGCAGTCCAGGGCTAAGCTCCTATAATTCACCCCTCCACTTT. Translation: CASSPGLSSYNSPLHF.

V gene TRBV29-1 combines with J gene TRBJ1-2; D might be TRBD1 (6 bases). CDR3 length: 13 residues. The germline V and J ends were trimmed by 6 bases and 4 bases, with 15 bases remaining between them. Per germline, CDR1 SQVTM and CDR2 ANQGSEA. For the CDR3, the DNA is TGCAGCGTCGACTACAGAGGGGGCTATGGCTACACCTTC. It yields the protein CSVDYRGGYGYTF.

The CDR3 DNA sequence: TGTGCCAGCAGTATGGGAGACAGGGTGAACACTGAAGCTTTCTTT. Translation gives CASSMGDRVNTEAFF. The chain carries TRBV28 and TRBJ1-1, with 7 bases that match TRBD1. V lost 5 bases to trimming and J lost 0 bases; unmatched junction nucleotides: 6. Germline V gene sequence: CDR1 MDHEN, CDR2 SYDVKM. This CDR3 has 15 residues.

This clone came up a few times. Other DNA sequences within the sample encode an identical CDR3. CDR3 sequence: CASSPGTSGYEQYF. DNA for the CDR3: TGTGCCAGCAGCCCGGGGACTAGCGGCTACGAGCAGTACTTC. This chain joins TRBV27 and TRBJ2-7; 11 nucleotides line up with TRBD2. V lost 6 bases, J lost 3 bases, and 4 bases stayed unmatched. The length of the CDR3 is 14 residues. In germline, CDR1 is MNHEY, CDR2 SMNVEV (reference sequence).

This chain uses TRBV5-4 with TRBJ1-1; a possible D gene is TRBD1 (6 bases). The CDR3 contains 16 residues. Germline CDR1 reads SGHNT; CDR2 reads YYREEE (reference sequence). V was pared by 5 bases and J by 5 bases, with 22 bases between. CDR3 DNA sequence: TGTGCCAGCAGTACAGGGATTGCGCTCCGGAAAACTGAAGCTTTCTTT. This translates into CASSTGIALRKTEAFF.

The CDR3 protein is CATSGGGFAGANVLTF. CDR3 DNA sequence: TGTGCCACCAGCGGGGGGGGGTTCGCTGGGGCCAACGTCCTGACTTTC. The rearrangement joins TRBV15 to TRBJ2-6, with TRBD2 matching 7 bases. This CDR3 has 16 residues. J was trimmed by 2 bases and V by 5 bases; bases with no gene match: 6. The germline CDR1 and CDR2 sequences are LNHNV and YYDKDF (reference sequence).

The chain uses TRBV5-4 and TRBJ2-7; possible D gene TRBD1, 5 bases. The CDR3 spans 14 residues. Deletions cut 2 bases from V and 2 bases from J, with 11 bases between. Germline loops: CDR1 SGHNT, CDR2 YYREEE (reference sequence). This CDR3 is CASSLGVEAYEQYF. CDR3 coding DNA: TGTGCCAGCAGCTTAGGGGTAGAGGCCTACGAGCAGTACTTC.

The chain has TRBV6-5 and TRBJ2-1; 9 bases line up with TRBD2. This CDR3 comprises 15 residues. The germline CDR1 and CDR2 sequences are MNHEY and SVGAGI. The V segment lost 2 bases and the J segment 4 bases; nucleotides outside the gene matches: 3. The CDR3 DNA reads as TGTGCCAGCAGTTACGGTCTAGCGGGATACAATGAGCAGTTCTTC. Protein: CASSYGLAGYNEQFF.

The rearrangement uses TRBV5-1 and TRBJ2-7, with 10 bases that match TRBD2. This CDR3 has 13 amino acids. After removal of 5 bases from V and 3 bases from J, the junction contained 2 bases not matched to a gene. CDR1 and CDR2 from the germline V gene are SGHRS and YFSETQ. DNA of the CDR3: TGCGCCAGCAGACTAGCGGGGATCTACGAGCAGTACTTC. This translates into CASRLAGIYEQYF.

The chain employs TRBV4-1 and TRBJ1-5, with TRBD1 matching 7 bases. Germline V gene sequence: CDR1 MGHRA, CDR2 YSYEKL. The CDR3 sequence is 15 residues long. J gave up 5 bases and V 2 bases, and 6 bases lay outside the gene matches. This chain's CDR3 is CASSQLDRVDQPQHF. CDR3 DNA: TGCGCCAGCAGCCAACTAGACAGGGTGGATCAGCCCCAGCATTTT.

The chain carries TRBV7-9 and TRBJ1-5; 7 positions agree with TRBD1. Unmatched junction bases numbered 6, after V lost 4 bases and J lost 0 bases. Germline V gene lookup returns CDR1 SEHNR and CDR2 FQNEAQ (reference sequence). The CDR3 length is 16 residues. CDR3 protein: CASSSSRDSSNQPQHF. The CDR3 DNA is TGTGCCAGCAGCTCGTCCCGGGACAGTAGCAATCAGCCCCAGCATTTT.

This sequence joins TRBV9 and TRBJ2-3; TRBD2 matches at 7 bases. The CDR3 contains 16 residues. Germline CDR1 and CDR2: SGDLS and YYNGEE. Trimming at V came to 0 bases and at J to 0 bases, leaving 4 bases not matched to a gene. The CDR3 DNA follows: TGTGCCAGCAGCGTAGTTGGGGGAGGGAGCACAGATACGCAGTATTTT. Amino acid sequence: CASSVVGGGSTDTQYF.

A single count supports this clone. This chain joins TRBV6-5 and TRBJ2-7; D gene uncertain. Trimming took 2 bases from V and 6 from J, leaving 11 bases between them. The CDR3 consists of 13 residues. The germline CDR1 and CDR2 sequences are MNHEY and SVGAGI. In DNA, the CDR3 is TGTGCCAGCAGTTACGGGGATCCTGGCGAGCAGTACTTC. Translation gives CASSYGDPGEQYF.

To note about this clone: The sample contains more than one DNA sequence encoding this CDR3. The CDR3 is CASSVAGSGANVLTF. In DNA form, the CDR3 reads TGTGCCAGCAGCGTAGCCGGTTCGGGGGCCAACGTCCTGACTTTC. The rearrangement links TRBV9 to TRBJ2-6; no firm D call. This CDR3 is built from 15 residues. Trimming stripped 0 bases from V and 4 bases from J, with 8 bases between. Germline V CDR1 and CDR2: SGDLS, YYNGEE. The variable domain in full, with the rest retrieved from reference TRBV9 and TRBJ2-6, is DSGVTQTPKHLITATGQRVTLRCSPRSGDLSVYWYQQSLDQGLQFLIQYYNGEERAKGNILERFSAQQFPDLHSELNLSSLELGDSALYFCASSVAGSGANVLTFGAGSRLTVL.

The chain combines TRBV4-1 with TRBJ2-1; TRBD2 matches 7 bases. Looked up from germline, CDR1 is MGHRA and CDR2 is YSYEKL. This CDR3 contains 15 residues. Trimming removed 4 bases from V and 5 bases from J; junction bases left unmatched: 8. This chain's CDR3 is CASSRLLAEDNEQFF. CDR3 nucleotides: TGCGCCAGCAGCCGCCTGCTAGCGGAGGACAATGAGCAGTTCTTC.

The V gene is TRBV2, the J gene TRBJ1-4, with TRBD1 as a possible D gene (6 bases). Germline V lookup: CDR1 SNHLY, CDR2 FYNNEI. Deletions cut 5 bases from V and 6 bases from J, with 22 bases between. The CDR3 totals 17 residues. The CDR3 sequence is CASSTVRDINFDEKLFF. Here the CDR3 DNA reads TGTGCCAGCAGTACAGTCCGGGACATAAATTTTGATGAAAAACTGTTTTTT.

V and J are TRBV2 and TRBJ1-1; the D is unclear. Germline CDR1 SNHLY, CDR2 FYNNEI. V was trimmed by 6 bases and J by 3 bases, leaving 5 bases between them. The CDR3 consists of 11 residues. CDR3 sequence: CASRVDTEAFF. The DNA of the CDR3 is TGTGCCAGCAGGGTGGACACTGAAGCTTTCTTT.